This T cell receptor (beta chain) is drawn from a study of blood T cell repertoires in COVID-19. Clones were read by immunoSEQ multiplex PCR, and TCRdb kept only the in-frame ones, dropping some. The table shows 200,000 to 250,000 clones, with 75% to 90% occurring only once. The CDR3 length is 15 residues. The V gene's germline CDR1 is SQVTM and CDR2 ANQGSEA. Germline trimming cut 0 bases from V and 6 bases from J; bases unmatched to any gene: 7. The sequence was collected from a woman aged 18-29 years in a cohort exposed to, infected with or recovered from COVID-19 (not recorded which). Sequenced: PBMCs or T cells enriched from blood (not recorded which). V is TRBV29-1 and J is TRBJ1-1, with TRBD1 matching 10 bases. CDR3 sequence reads: CSVEDIGQGVAEAFF. The CDR3, as DNA: TGCAGCGTTGAAGACATCGGACAGGGGGTCGCTGAAGCTTTCTTT.